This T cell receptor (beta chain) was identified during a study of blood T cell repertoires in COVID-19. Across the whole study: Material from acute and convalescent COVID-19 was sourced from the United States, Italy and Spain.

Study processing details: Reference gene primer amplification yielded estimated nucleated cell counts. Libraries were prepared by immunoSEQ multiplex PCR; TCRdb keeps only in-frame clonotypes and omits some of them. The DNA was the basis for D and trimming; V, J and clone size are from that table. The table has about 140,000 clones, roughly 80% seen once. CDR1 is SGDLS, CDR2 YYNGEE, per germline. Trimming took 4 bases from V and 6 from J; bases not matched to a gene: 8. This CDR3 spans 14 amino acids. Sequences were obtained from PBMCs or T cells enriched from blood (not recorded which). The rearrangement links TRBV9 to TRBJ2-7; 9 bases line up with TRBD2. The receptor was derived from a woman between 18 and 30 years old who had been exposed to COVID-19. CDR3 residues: CASSPQAGGLEQYF. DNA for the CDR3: TGTGCCAGCAGCCCCCAAGCGGGAGGTCTCGAGCAGTACTTC.